The T cell receptor beta chain under discussion was sequenced for a study of control samples from healthy donors and cancer patients. This clone was observed a single time. V lost 6 bases, J lost 2 bases, and 15 bases lay in between. This CDR3 contains 15 residues. Germline V gene data show CDR1 as SGHTS and CDR2 as YDEGEE. Some clones are missing from TCRdb's copy, which holds only in-frame ones; the method was immunoSEQ multiplex PCR. The sample carries 160,000 or so clones, roughly 95% recorded once. The source is a woman in her 30s in good health. The rearrangement links TRBV5-8 to TRBJ2-4; possible D gene TRBD2, 6 bases. Specimen: blood. CDR3 coding DNA: TGTGCCAGCACCCTGAGACTAGTAACCAAAAACATTCAGTACTTC. This codes for CASTLRLVTKNIQYF.